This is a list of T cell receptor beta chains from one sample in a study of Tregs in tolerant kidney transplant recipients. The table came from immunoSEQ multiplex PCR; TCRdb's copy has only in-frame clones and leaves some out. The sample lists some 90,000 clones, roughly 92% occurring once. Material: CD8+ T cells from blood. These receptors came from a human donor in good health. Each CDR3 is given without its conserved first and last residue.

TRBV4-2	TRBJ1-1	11	ASSQQMNTEAF
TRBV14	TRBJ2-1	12	ASSQGQGPNEQF
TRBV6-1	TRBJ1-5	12	ASLRTGPNQPQH
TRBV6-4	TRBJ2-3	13	ASRPGTSDTDTQY
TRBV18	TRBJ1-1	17	ASSPQDPGTLVMNTEAF
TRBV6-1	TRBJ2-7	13	ASSVGLAGGYEQY
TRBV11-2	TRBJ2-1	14	ASSFIETSGSYEQF
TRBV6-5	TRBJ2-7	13	ASSSIPTESYEQY
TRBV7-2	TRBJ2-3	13	ASSFRDRRTDTQY
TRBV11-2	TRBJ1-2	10	ASSLPGYGYT
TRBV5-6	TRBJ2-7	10	ASSSSSYEQY
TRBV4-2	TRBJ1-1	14	ASSGDSTEGFIEAF
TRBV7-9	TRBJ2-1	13	ASSFTSGTYNEQF
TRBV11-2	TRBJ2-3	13	ASSDSGLGTDTQY
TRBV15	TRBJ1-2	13	ATSRDKRVGYGYT
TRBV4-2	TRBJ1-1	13	ASSNTGLEGTEAF
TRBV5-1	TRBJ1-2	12	ASSYIEGSYGYT
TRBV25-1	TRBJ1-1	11	ASRTDRTRGAF
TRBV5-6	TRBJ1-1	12	ASSLSGDNTEAF
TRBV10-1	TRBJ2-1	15	ASSEGYGQGAYNEQF
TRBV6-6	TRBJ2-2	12	ASFSPANTGELF
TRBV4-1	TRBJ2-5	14	ASSPPLAGGPETQY
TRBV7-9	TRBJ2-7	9	ASSSTDEQY
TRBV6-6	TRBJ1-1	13	PRGFNPSKNTEAF
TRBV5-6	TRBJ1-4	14	ASSKRQGATNEKLF
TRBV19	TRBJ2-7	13	ASSIGLAGGYEQY
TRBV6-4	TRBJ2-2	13	ASSDKDSLTGELF
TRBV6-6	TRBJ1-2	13	ASSYSHGDNYGYT
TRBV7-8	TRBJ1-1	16	ASSLGIINGLLLTEAF
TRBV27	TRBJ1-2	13	ASSPPGGAIYGYT
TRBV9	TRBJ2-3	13	ASSVGLTTPDTQY
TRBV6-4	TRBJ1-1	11	ASSYGGNTEAF
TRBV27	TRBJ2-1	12	ASSPGTGYNEQF
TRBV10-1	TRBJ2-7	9	ASSEGYEQY
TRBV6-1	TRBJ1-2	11	ASSENRGWGYT
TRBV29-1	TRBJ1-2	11	SVVGGDNYGYT
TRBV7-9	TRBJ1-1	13	ASSPGPRGIAEAF
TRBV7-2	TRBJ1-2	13	ASSLASSGLYGYT
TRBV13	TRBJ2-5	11	ASSYRGEETQY
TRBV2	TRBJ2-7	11	ASRQGLSYEQY
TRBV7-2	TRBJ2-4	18	ASSLALETGTSLAKNIQY
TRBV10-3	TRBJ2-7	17	AISEGTSGRTGLTYEQY
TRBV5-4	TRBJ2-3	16	ASSSGTSGRAFPDTQY
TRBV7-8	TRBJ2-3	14	ASSSRTSGGLDTQY
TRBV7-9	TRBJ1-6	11	ASSYTLGSPLH
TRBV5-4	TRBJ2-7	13	ASSYRAGGSYEQY
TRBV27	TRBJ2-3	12	ASSLPGHTDTQY
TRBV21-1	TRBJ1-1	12	ASSPDVQNTEAF
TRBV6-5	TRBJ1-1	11	ASRLLLNTEAF
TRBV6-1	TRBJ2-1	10	ASSQIWSEQF
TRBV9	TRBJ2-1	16	ASSVSLRRDRVGDEQF
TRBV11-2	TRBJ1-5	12	ASSLGGSNQPQH
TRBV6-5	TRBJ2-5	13	ASSYSEGRVETQY